This T cell receptor (beta chain) originates from a study of cytomegalovirus exposure and HLA in healthy donors. A multiplex PCR was run with 60 Vbeta primers and 13 Jbeta primers. Using immunoSEQ multiplex PCR, the repertoire was profiled, and TCRdb retains in-frame clones only, with some absent. The sample shows about 160,000 clones, roughly 85% of them seen only once. In germline, CDR1 is SNHLY, CDR2 FYNNEI. V was clipped by 6 bases and J by 2 bases; unmatched bases: 8. The length of the CDR3 is 15 residues. The TCR was taken from a man aged 40-49 years in good health and CMV-seronegative. The sequenced material came from PBMCs. The chain joins TRBV2 to TRBJ2-3; TRBD2 matches 7 bases. CDR3 sequence reads: CASRYGAGPTDTQYF. CDR3 nucleotides: TGTGCCAGCAGATACGGAGCGGGGCCCACAGATACGCAGTATTTT.